This T cell receptor beta chain is from a study of cytomegalovirus exposure and HLA in healthy donors. Study-wide findings and caveats: A later analysis found common viral pathogens apparently linked to several of the most significant clusters. Relative to the approximately 670-donor mean, N-insertions were reportedly fewer in an Asian-associated ancestry cluster in a later analysis. Productive status was seen about 87% or about 30% of the time for most TCR beta V segments in an earlier analysis. Later analysis revealed greater clonal expansion in HLA-associated TCR beta chains than in equally common others.

Trimming removed 1 base from V and 8 bases from J, with 14 bases in between. Germline V CDR1 and CDR2: SEHNR, FQNEAQ (reference sequence). The CDR3 has 14 amino acids. Comments on this clone: Its specificity is unknown.

The PCR made use of 60 Vbeta and 13 Jbeta primers. Data came from immunoSEQ multiplex PCR; TCRdb stores just in-frame clones and leaves some out. The sample yields roughly 150,000 clones, roughly 85% seen once. The chain uses TRBV7-9 and TRBJ1-1; D ambiguous. The sample comprised PBMCs. This receptor was taken from a man aged 18 to 29 in good health and CMV-seropositive. The CDR3 DNA follows: TGTGCCAGCAGCTTAGGGGCCATTCCCCTGGAAGCTTTCTTT. This sequence encodes CASSLGAIPLEAFF.